One and the same sample provided the 4 T cell receptor beta chains below, sequenced in a study of T cell responses to AZD1222 COVID-19 vaccine. Using immunoSEQ multiplex PCR, the repertoire was profiled, and TCRdb retains in-frame clones only, with some absent. The sample consists of 84,000 or so clones, 87% of them appearing once. The sequencing here drew on peripheral blood, taken on day 0 of AZD1222 vaccination. The receptors shown here come from an adult in good health.

This clone was counted a single time. This chain links TRBV6-5 with TRBJ2-5; no reliable D call. V lost 6 bases to trimming and J lost 4 bases, with 18 bases between them. The CDR3 has 15 residues. Germline V gives CDR1 MNHEY, CDR2 SVGAGI. The CDR3 sequence is CASRYTVLTAETQYF. As DNA, the CDR3 is TGTGCCAGCAGGTACACGGTCCTCACGGCAGAGACCCAGTACTTC.

J is TRBJ2-7 and V is TRBV24-1; D is possibly TRBD1 (5 bases). Germline V gene lookup returns CDR1 KGHDR and CDR2 SFDVKD. V lost 3 bases, J lost 5 bases, and 10 bases lay in between. The CDR3 length is 13 residues. The CDR3 coding sequence is TGTGCCACCAGTGATGGGGCTGGGAACGAGCAGTACTTC. Translated, it gives CATSDGAGNEQYF.

V and J are TRBV3-1 (or the pseudogene TRBV3-2) and TRBJ1-6; no clear D. This CDR3 has 13 amino acids. Germline assignment: CDR1 LGHDT and CDR2 YNNKEL (reference sequence). Trimming pared 2 bases from V and 5 bases from J, leaving 4 bases between. The CDR3 reads CASSQLDNSPLHF. CDR3 in DNA: TGTGCCAGCAGCCAATTAGATAATTCACCCCTCCACTTT.

Comments on this clone: In the same sample, other DNA sequences code for this CDR3. This chain uses TRBV7-8 with TRBJ1-1, with D unclear. CDR3 size: 13 residues. V was shortened by 1 base and J by 3 bases, with 6 bases between the two germline ends. The V gene's germline CDR1 is SGHVS and CDR2 FQNEAQ. This CDR3 is CASSLVEDTEAFF. Here the CDR3 DNA reads TGTGCCAGCAGCTTAGTAGAGGACACTGAAGCTTTCTTT.